This T cell receptor (beta chain) was observed in a study of blood T cell repertoires in COVID-19 (dated by TCRdb to 2020 to 2021). Regarding the complete study: Samples covering the acute and convalescent phases of COVID-19 were provided by collaborators in the United States, Italy and Spain. The repertoires were released in a freely available public database meant as a resource for research on the immune response to SARS-CoV-2. The samples were drawn from the first 160 participants of the ongoing ImmuneRACE study and from about 1,200 subjects provided by 6 global collaborators. The material from the prospective study consisted of cDNA or gDNA derived from T cells, B-cell-depleted T cells, or PBMCs. Where available, HLA class I and class II types were obtained from metadata supplied by the sample provider rather than from assay-based typing. Deeply sampled blood TCRbeta repertoires from subjects exposed to, actively infected with, or recovered from COVID-19 were included in the dataset. Sample metadata almost always included a de-identified subject ID, COVID-19 status, age in years and sex.

Each collaborating institution followed its own protocols to collect whole blood in K2EDTA tubes. For TCRbeta analysis, collaborators shipped samples as frozen whole blood, isolated PBMCs, or DNA extracted from either of those sample types. Reading the germline V gene (reference sequence) gives CDR1 MNHEY and CDR2 SMNVEV. Trimming at the junction amounts to 4 bases on V and 4 bases on J, and the germline ends lie 16 bases apart. The CDR3 runs 16 residues from the cysteine to the phenylalanine. Just CDR3 DNA is preserved here, 48 bases in frame from base 1. For this clone: Its antigen target is currently unknown. Per-base qualities were not stored, and no clone one base away is much larger.

TCRbeta CDR3 regions were amplified from genomic DNA using the immunoSEQ Assay, a bias-controlled multiplex PCR. In the source study's methods: The number of nucleated cells in each sample was estimated from the amplification of reference gene primers within the assay. Sequence reads were collapsed and filtered to measure the absolute abundance of every unique TCRbeta CDR3 rearrangement. For each sample, productive Simpson clonality was calculated by taking the square root of Simpson's diversity index across productive rearrangements. In TCRdb, the immuneACCESS table is reduced to in-frame sequences with V and J assigned. These tables do not hold every clone; where another copy was compared, an unresolved V gene accounts for under half, and the others remain unexplained. That table is the source of V, J and clone size, and D and trimming were worked out from the DNA. In this sample the table shows approximately 270,000 clones, nearly 90% of which occur a single time. In total, the top ten clones hold 3% of the sample.

The full study reports these points: How much clinical and demographic metadata was included differed by source and by participant, and the metadata was provided uncurated.

Specimen: peripheral blood. Recombination linked TRBV27 to TRBJ2-2, with the D gene not confidently named. The sequence came from a man younger than 35 with active or convalescent COVID-19. The sequenced DNA: TGTGCCAGCAGTTATAGTCTTGAAATCGCCACCGGGGAGCTGTTTTTT. Its protein product is CASSYSLEIATGELFF.